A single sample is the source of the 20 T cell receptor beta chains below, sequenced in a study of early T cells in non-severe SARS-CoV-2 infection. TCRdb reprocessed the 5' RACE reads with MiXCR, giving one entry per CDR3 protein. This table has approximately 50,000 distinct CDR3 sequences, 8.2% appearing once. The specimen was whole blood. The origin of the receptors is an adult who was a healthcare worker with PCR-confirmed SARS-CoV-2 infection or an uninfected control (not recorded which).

This chain's CDR3 is CASSQAGGGNEQFF. The CDR3 nucleotides read TGCGCCAGCAGCCAGGCAGGGGGGGGGAATGAGCAGTTCTTC. This rearrangement joins TRBV4-1 to TRBJ2-1, with D perhaps assigned TRBD1 or TRBD2 (7 bases each). Germline CDR1 reads MGHRA; CDR2 reads YSYEKL. The CDR3 covers 14 residues. Trimming pared 3 bases from V and 7 bases from J, leaving 13 bases between.

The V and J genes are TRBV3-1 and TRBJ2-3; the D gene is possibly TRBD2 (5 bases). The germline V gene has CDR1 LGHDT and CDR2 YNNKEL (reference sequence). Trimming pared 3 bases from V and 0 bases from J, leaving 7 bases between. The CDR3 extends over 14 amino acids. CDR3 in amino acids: CASSQRASTDTQYF. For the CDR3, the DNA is TGTGCCAGCAGCCAGCGGGCCAGCACAGATACGCAGTATTTT.

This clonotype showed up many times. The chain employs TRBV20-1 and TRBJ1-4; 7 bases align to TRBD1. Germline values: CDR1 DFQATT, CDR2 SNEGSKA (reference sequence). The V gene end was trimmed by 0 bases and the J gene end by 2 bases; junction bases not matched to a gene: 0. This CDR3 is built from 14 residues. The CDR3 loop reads CSARDRGTNEKLFF. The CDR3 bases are TGCAGTGCTAGAGACAGGGGGACTAATGAAAAACTGTTTTTT.

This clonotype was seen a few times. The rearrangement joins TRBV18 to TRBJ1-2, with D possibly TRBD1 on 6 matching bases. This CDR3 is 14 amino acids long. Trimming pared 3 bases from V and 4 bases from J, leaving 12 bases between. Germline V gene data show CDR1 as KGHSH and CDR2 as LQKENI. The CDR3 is CASSPPTGFYGYTF. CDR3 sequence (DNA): TGTGCCAGCTCACCGCCGACAGGATTCTATGGCTACACCTTC.

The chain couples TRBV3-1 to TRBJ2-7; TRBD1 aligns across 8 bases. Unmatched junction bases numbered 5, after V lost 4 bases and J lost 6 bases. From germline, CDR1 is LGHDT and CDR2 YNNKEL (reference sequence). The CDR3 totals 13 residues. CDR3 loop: CASSPRGPGEQYF. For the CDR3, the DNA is TGTGCCAGCAGCCCCAGGGGGCCGGGCGAGCAGTACTTC.

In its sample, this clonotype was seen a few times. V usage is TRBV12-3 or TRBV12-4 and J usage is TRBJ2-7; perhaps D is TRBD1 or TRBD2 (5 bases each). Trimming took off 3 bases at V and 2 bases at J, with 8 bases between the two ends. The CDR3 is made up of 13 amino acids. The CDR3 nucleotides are TGTGCCAGCAGTTTCGGGGCCCCCTACGAGCAGTACTTC. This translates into CASSFGAPYEQYF.

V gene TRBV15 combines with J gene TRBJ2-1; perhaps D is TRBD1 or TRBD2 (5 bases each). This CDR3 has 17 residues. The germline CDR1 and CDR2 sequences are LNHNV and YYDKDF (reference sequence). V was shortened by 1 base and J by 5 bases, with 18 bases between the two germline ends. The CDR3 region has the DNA TGTGCCACCAGCAGAGGGTGGGGACCGGACCAAAACAATGAGCAGTTCTTC. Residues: CATSRGWGPDQNNEQFF.

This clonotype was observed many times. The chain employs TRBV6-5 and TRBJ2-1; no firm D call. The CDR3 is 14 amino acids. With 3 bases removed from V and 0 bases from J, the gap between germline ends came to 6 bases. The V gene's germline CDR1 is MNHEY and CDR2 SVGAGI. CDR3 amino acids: CASSYRLSYNEQFF. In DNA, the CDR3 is TGTGCCAGCAGTTATCGGCTCTCCTACAATGAGCAGTTCTTC.

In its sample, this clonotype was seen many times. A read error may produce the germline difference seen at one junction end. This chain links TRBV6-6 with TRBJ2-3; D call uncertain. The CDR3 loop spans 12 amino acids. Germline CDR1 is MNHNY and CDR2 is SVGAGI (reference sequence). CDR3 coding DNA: TGTGCCAGCAGTTACAACGATATTGACATGCCCTTT. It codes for CASSYNDIDMPF.

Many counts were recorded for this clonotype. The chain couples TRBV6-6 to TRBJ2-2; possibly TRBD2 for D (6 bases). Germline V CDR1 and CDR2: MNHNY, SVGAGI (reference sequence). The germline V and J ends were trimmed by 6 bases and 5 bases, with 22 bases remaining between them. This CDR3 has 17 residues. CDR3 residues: CASSPGGGEGRTGELFF. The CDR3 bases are TGTGCCAGCAGCCCCGGGGGAGGAGAGGGTCGGACCGGGGAGCTGTTTTTT.

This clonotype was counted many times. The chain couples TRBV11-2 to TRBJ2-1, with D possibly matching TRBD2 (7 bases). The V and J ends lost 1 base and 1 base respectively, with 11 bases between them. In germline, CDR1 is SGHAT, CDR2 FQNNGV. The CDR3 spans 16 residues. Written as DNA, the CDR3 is TGTGCCAGCAGCTTAGTCGGGGGGCAATCCTACAATGAGCAGTTCTTC. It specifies CASSLVGGQSYNEQFF.

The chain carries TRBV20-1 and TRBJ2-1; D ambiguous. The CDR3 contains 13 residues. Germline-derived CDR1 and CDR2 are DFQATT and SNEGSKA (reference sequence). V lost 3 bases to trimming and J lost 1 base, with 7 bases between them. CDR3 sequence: CSASEVSYNEQFF. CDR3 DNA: TGCAGTGCTAGTGAGGTTTCCTACAATGAGCAGTTCTTC.

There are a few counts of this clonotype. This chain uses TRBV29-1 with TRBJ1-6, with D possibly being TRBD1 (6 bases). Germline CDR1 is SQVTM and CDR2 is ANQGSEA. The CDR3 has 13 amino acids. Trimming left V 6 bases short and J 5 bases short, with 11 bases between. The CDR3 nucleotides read TGCAGCGTCCGGGACACTAATAATTCACCCCTCCACTTT. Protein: CSVRDTNNSPLHF. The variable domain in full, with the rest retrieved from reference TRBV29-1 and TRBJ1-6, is SAVISQKPSRDICQRGTSLTIQCQVDSQVTMMFWYRQQPGQSLTLIATANQGSEATYESGFVIDKFPISRPNLTFSTLTVSNMSPEDSSIYLCSVRDTNNSPLHFGNGTRLTVT.

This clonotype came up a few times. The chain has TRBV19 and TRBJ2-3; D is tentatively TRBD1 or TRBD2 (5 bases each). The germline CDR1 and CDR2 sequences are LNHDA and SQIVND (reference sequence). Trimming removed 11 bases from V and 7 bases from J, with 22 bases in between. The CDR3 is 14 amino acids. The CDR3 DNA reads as TGTGCCTGCCGGGACCCCTTCTTTTCAAATACGCAGTATTTT. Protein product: CACRDPFFSNTQYF.

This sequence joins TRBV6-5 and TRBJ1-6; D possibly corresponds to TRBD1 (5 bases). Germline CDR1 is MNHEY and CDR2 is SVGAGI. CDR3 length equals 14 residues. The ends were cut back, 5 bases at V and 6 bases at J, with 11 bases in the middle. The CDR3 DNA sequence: TGTGCCAGCAGTCCCGGGACGGTTAATTCACCCCTCCACTTT. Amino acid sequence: CASSPGTVNSPLHF.

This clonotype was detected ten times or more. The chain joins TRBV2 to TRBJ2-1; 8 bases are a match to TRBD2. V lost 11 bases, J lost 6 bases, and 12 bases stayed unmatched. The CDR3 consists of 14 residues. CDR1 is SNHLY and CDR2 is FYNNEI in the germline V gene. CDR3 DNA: TGTGCCTCCGAACGGGGACTAGATACCAATGAGCAGTTCTTC. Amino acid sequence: CASERGLDTNEQFF.

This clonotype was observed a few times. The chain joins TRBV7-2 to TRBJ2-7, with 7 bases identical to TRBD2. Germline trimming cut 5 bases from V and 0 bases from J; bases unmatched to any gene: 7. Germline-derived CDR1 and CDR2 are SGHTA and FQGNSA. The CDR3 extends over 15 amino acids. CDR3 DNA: TGTGCCAGCAGCCCCTCTAGCGGCCGCTCCTACGAGCAGTACTTC. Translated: CASSPSSGRSYEQYF.

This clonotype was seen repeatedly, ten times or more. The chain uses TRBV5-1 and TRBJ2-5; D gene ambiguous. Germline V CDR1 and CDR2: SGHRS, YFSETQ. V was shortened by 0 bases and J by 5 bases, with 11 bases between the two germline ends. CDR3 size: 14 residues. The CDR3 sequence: CASSLEGNGETQYF. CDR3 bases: TGCGCCAGCAGCTTGGAAGGGAATGGGGAGACCCAGTACTTC.

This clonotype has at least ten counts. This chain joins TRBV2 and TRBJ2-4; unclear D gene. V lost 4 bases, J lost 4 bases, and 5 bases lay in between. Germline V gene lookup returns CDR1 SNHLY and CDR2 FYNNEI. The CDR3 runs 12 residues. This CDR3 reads CASSAQKNIQYF. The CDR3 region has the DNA TGTGCCAGCAGTGCCCAGAAAAACATTCAGTACTTC.

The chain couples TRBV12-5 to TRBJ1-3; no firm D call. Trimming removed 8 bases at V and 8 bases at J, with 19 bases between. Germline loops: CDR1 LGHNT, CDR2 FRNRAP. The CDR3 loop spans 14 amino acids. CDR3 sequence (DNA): TGTGCTAGTCACTCGCGCAGCGAACGGGACACCATATATTTT. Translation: CASHSRSERDTIYF.